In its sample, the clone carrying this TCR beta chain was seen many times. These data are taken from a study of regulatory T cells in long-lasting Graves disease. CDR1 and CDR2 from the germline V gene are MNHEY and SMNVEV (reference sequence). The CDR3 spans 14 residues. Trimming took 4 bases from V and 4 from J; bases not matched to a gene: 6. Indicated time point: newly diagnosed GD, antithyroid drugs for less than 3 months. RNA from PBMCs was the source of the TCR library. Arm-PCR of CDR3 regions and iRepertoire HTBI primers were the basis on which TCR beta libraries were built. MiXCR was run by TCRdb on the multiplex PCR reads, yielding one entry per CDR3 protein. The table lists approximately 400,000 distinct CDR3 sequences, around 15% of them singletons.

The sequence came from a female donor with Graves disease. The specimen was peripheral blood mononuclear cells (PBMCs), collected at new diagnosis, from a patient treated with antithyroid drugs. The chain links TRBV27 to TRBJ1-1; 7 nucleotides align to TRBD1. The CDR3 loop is CASSSQQGGTEAFF. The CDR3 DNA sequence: TGTGCCAGCAGTTCCCAGCAGGGGGGCACTGAAGCTTTCTTT.